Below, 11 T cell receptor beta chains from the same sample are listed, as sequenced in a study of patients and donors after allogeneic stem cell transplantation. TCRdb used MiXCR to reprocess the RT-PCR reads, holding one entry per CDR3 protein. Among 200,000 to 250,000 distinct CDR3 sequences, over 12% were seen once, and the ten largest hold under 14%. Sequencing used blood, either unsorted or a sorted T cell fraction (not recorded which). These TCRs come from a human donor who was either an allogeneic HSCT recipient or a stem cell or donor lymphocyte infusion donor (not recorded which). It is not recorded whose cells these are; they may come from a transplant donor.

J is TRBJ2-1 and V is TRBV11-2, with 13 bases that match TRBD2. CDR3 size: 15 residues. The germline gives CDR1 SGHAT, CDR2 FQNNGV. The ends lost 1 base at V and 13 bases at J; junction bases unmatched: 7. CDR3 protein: CASSLGTSGGKDQFF. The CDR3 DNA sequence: TGTGCCAGCAGCTTAGGGACTAGCGGGGGAAAGGATCAGTTCTTC.

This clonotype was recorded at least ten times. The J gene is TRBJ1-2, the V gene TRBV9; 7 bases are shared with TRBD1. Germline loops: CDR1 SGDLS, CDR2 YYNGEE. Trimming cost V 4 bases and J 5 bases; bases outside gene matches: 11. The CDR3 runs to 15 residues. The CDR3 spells CASSSGQPQIYGYTF. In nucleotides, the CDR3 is TGTGCCAGCAGCTCGGGACAGCCCCAGATTTATGGCTACACCTTC.

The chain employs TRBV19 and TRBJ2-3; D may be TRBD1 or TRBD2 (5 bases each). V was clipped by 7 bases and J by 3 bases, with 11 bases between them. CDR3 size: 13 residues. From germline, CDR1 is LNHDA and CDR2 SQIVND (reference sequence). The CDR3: CASNGGRTDTQYF. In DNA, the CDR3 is TGTGCCAGTAATGGGGGTCGGACAGATACGCAGTATTTT.

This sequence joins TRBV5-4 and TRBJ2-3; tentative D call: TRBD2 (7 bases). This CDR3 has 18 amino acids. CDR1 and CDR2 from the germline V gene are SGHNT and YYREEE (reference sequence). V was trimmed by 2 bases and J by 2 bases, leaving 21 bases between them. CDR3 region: CASSFQGGGIFFTDTQYF. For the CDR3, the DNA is TGTGCCAGCAGCTTCCAAGGGGGGGGGATCTTCTTCACAGATACGCAGTATTTT.

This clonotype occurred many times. CDR3 in DNA: TGTGCCAGCGGGCGGGAGGGAACCTACGAGCAGTACTTC. It yields the protein CASGREGTYEQYF. This chain links TRBV6-6 with TRBJ2-7; 9 bases match TRBD2. There are 13 residues in the CDR3. With 8 bases clipped from V and 2 bases from J, the junction kept 4 bases outside the gene matches. Germline-derived CDR1 and CDR2 are MNHNY and SVGAGI (reference sequence).

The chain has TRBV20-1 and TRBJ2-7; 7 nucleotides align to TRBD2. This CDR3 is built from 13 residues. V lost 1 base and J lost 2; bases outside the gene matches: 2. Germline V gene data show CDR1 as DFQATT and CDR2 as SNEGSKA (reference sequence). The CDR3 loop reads CSARGGRAYEQYF. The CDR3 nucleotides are TGCAGTGCTAGAGGGGGGAGGGCCTACGAGCAGTACTTC.

Written as DNA, the CDR3 is TGCGCCAGCAGCTTGGCAACGCAGACAGATACGCAGTATTTT. It codes for CASSLATQTDTQYF. The chain has TRBV5-1 and TRBJ2-3; D gene ambiguous. Germline loops: CDR1 SGHRS, CDR2 YFSETQ. CDR3 size: 14 residues. V was pared by 0 bases and J by 3 bases, with 8 bases between. Looking up the rest from reference TRBV5-1 and TRBJ2-3 gives the full variable domain: KAGVTQTPRYLIKTRGQQVTLSCSPISGHRSVSWYQQTPGQGLQFLFEYFSETQRNKGNFPGRFSGRQFSNSRSEMNVSTLELGDSALYLCASSLATQTDTQYFGPGTRLTVL.

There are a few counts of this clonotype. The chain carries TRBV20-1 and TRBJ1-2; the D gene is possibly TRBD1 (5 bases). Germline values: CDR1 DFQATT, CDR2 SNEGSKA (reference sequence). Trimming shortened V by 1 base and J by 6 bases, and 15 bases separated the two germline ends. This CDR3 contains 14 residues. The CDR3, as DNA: TGCAGTGCTAGAGTGATGACAGTTGCAGATGGCTACACCTTC. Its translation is CSARVMTVADGYTF.

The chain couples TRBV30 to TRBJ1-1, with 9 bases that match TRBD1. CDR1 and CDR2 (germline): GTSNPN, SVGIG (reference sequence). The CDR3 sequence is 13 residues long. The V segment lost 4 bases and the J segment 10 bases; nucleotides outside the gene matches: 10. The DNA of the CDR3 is TGTGCCTGGACCCCGGACAGGGGAGGCCGAGCTTTCTTT. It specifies CAWTPDRGGRAFF.

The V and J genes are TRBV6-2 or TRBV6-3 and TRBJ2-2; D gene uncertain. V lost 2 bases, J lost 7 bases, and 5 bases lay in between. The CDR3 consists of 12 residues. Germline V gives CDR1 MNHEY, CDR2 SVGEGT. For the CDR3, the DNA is TGTGCCAGCAGTTACGTAGTCGGGGAGCTGTTTTTT. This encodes CASSYVVGELFF.

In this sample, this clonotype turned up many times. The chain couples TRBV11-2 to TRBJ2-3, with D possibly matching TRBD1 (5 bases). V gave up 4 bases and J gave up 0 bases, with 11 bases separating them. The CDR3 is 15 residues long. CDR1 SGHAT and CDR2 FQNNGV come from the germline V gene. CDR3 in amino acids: CASSSQGRSTDTQYF. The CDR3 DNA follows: TGTGCCAGCAGCTCCCAGGGAAGGAGCACAGATACGCAGTATTTT.